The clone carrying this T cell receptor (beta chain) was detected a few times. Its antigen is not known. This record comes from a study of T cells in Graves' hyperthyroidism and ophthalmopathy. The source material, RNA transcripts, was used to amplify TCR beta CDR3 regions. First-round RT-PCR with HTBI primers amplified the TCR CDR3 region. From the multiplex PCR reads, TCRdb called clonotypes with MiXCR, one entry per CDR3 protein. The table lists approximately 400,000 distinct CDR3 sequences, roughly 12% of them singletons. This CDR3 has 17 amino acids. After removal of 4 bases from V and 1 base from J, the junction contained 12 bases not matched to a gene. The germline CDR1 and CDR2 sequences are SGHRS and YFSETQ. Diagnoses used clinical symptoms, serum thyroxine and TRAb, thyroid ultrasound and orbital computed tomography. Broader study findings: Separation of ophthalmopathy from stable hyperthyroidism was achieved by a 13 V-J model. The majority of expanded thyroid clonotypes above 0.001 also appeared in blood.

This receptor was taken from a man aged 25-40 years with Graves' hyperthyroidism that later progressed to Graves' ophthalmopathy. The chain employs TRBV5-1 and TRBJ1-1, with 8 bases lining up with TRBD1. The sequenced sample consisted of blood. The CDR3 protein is CASSPGTGGGTNTEAFF. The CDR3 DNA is TGCGCCAGCAGCCCCGGGACAGGTGGGGGGACGAACACTGAAGCTTTCTTT.